The rows below give T cell receptor beta chains drawn from one sample of a study of regulatory T cells in long-lasting Graves disease. TCRdb re-called the multiplex PCR reads with MiXCR, one entry per CDR3 protein. The data contain a few hundred thousand distinct CDR3 sequences, around 22% of them singletons. The sample consisted of peripheral blood mononuclear cells (PBMCs), taken when the disease was refractory, from a patient treated with antithyroid drugs. The source of these receptors is a female donor with Graves disease. Each CDR3 is given with its conserved first and last residue. The D gene is left open where the match is weak. Only some rows state a clone size, as once, few, many or a class for expanded clones.

size,D,V,J,length,DNA,CDR3
few,.,TRBV24-1,TRBJ2-5,15,TGTGCCACCAGTGACTCGTTTCGCGGACAAGAGACCCAGTACTTC,CATSDSFRGQETQYF
.,.,TRBV29-1,TRBJ1-4,16,TGCAGCGTTGAAGACCCCAGCGGTTGGTCTAATGAAAAACTGTTTTTT,CSVEDPSGWSNEKLFF
few,TRBD2,TRBV28,TRBJ2-7,16,TGTGCCAGCCCCCCCAGCGGGAGGGCCTTTTTGGGCGAGCAGTACTTC,CASPPSGRAFLGEQYF
.,TRBD2,TRBV9,TRBJ2-7,16,TGTGCCAGCAGCGTAGGTTCGACTAGCGGACCCTTCGAGCAGTACTTC,CASSVGSTSGPFEQYF
few,.,TRBV19,TRBJ1-5,13,TGTGCCAGTAGTACCCGGGGGGGGACTACCCAGCATTTT,CASSTRGGTTQHF
many,TRBD2,TRBV11-2,TRBJ2-1,15,TGTGCCAGCAGCATGGGACTAGCGGATTACAATGAGCAGTTCTTC,CASSMGLADYNEQFF
.,TRBD2,TRBV3-1,TRBJ2-7,15,TGTGCCAGCAGCCAAGATGCGGGAGGGCCCCACGAGCAGTACTTC,CASSQDAGGPHEQYF
.,TRBD2,TRBV6-1,TRBJ2-2,17,TGTGCCAGCCGAAGCCGAAGACTAGCGGGATGGACCGGGGAGCTGTTTTTT,CASRSRRLAGWTGELFF
many,.,TRBV12-3/TRBV12-4,TRBJ2-5,15,TGTGCCAGCAGTCCAGGTGGGAACAGGCCGGAGACCCAGTACTTC,CASSPGGNRPETQYF
.,.,TRBV6-1,TRBJ2-2,14,TGTGCCAGCAGGAAGACAGCGAACACCGGGGAGCTGTTTTTT,CASRKTANTGELFF
many,.,TRBV28,TRBJ2-7,15,TGTGCCAGCAGTCCCAGCGGGACAGTTGGCTACGAGCAGTACTTC,CASSPSGTVGYEQYF
.,.,TRBV5-1,TRBJ2-7,16,TGCGCCAGCAGCTTCGGGCTAGTTATCAAGGATTGGGAGCAGTACTTC,CASSFGLVIKDWEQYF
.,TRBD1,TRBV6-5,TRBJ2-7,13,TGTGCCAGCAGTTTACAGGGGGAGTACGAGCAGTACTTC,CASSLQGEYEQYF
few,.,TRBV7-3,TRBJ1-1,17,TGTGCCAGCAGCGCTAGGGGCAGGGTGGAGGGGAACACTGAAGCTTTCTTT,CASSARGRVEGNTEAFF
many,TRBD1,TRBV18,TRBJ2-7,14,TGTGCCAGCAGCCGGGACAGGGGGCTTTACGAGCAGTACTTC,CASSRDRGLYEQYF
.,TRBD1,TRBV24-1,TRBJ1-1,14,TGTGCCACCAGTGATTCTACAGGGGGCACTGAAGCTTTCTTT,CATSDSTGGTEAFF
many,.,TRBV7-8,TRBJ2-1,14,TGTGCCAGCAGCTTGGGGGAGGGGGAGGATGAGCAGTTCTTC,CASSLGEGEDEQFF
many,TRBD1,TRBV28,TRBJ2-7,15,TGTGCCAGCAGTACCCCTTGGACAGGGTTTTACGAGCAGTACTTC,CASSTPWTGFYEQYF
many,.,TRBV20-1,TRBJ2-7,13,TGCAGTGCTAGAGCTGAAGCGGCGCACGAGCAGTACTTC,CSARAEAAHEQYF
.,TRBD1,TRBV19,TRBJ1-1,15,TGTGCCAGTAGTACTCAGGGGGCCGGGGCCCCTGAAGCTTTCTTT,CASSTQGAGAPEAFF
.,TRBD1,TRBV7-2,TRBJ2-3,15,TGTGCCAGCAGCGAAGGACAGGGGGGCGCAGATACGCAGTATTTT,CASSEGQGGADTQYF
many,.,TRBV20-1,TRBJ1-1,13,TGCAGTGCTAGAGATCGAGGGGAAGGTGAAGCTTTCTTT,CSARDRGEGEAFF
.,.,TRBV20-1,TRBJ2-7,11,TGCAGTGCTAGTTCCCAGTACGAGCAGTACTTC,CSASSQYEQYF
many,.,TRBV18,TRBJ1-5,13,TGTGCCAGCTCACCCCAGCGGGCAGAGCCCCAGCATTTT,CASSPQRAEPQHF
.,.,TRBV29-1,TRBJ2-6,14,TGCAGCGCCTCGTTAGCCTACGGGGCCAACGTCCTGACTTTC,CSASLAYGANVLTF
.,.,TRBV6-2/TRBV6-3,TRBJ2-3,18,TGTGCCAGCAGGCACCGACCTGGCCTCCGACACTTCACAGATACGCAGTATTTT,CASRHRPGLRHFTDTQYF
.,TRBD1,TRBV6-1,TRBJ1-2,11,TGTGCCAGCATACAGGGGGATGGCTACACCTTC,CASIQGDGYTF
many,.,TRBV20-1,TRBJ2-5,12,TGCAGTGCTAGATTCGTTGGAGAGACCCAGTACTTC,CSARFVGETQYF
many,.,TRBV12-3/TRBV12-4,TRBJ2-7,13,TGTGCCAGCAGCCCCACACCTCTCTACGAGCAGTACTTC,CASSPTPLYEQYF
.,TRBD2,TRBV7-9,TRBJ2-7,15,TGTGCCAGCAGCCGACTAGCGGGGACCACCTACGAGCAGTACTTC,CASSRLAGTTYEQYF
.,TRBD2,TRBV20-1,TRBJ2-7,14,TGCAGTGCTAGAAAGCCTAGCGGGACCTACGAGCAGTACTTC,CSARKPSGTYEQYF
.,.,TRBV3-1,TRBJ2-7,14,TGTGCCAGCAGTACCACGGCGGCAGCCTACGAGCAGTACTTC,CASSTTAAAYEQYF
many,TRBD1,TRBV19,TRBJ2-1,15,TGTGCCAGTAGTATCTCTCAGGACAGGTCTCACGAGCAGTTCTTC,CASSISQDRSHEQFF
.,.,TRBV4-3,TRBJ2-7,15,TGCGCCAGCAGCCAAGCCCAGGGGGGGGCGTTCGAGCAGTACTTC,CASSQAQGGAFEQYF
many,.,TRBV28,TRBJ1-2,14,TGTGCCAGCAGTTCTGTACAGGGATTCATAGGCTACACCTTC,CASSSVQGFIGYTF
.,TRBD2,TRBV6-2/TRBV6-3,TRBJ2-5,16,TGTGCCAGCAGGGGGACTAGCGGGAATTTCCAAGAGACCCAGTACTTC,CASRGTSGNFQETQYF
many,.,TRBV27,TRBJ2-5,14,TGTGCCAGCAGTTTCATCACAGATCAAGAGACCCAGTACTTC,CASSFITDQETQYF
.,TRBD1,TRBV2,TRBJ2-5,18,TGTGCCAGCAGTGAACCGGCTACAGACAGGGGTATCTCGGAGACCCAGTACTTC,CASSEPATDRGISETQYF
few,TRBD2,TRBV5-1,TRBJ2-2,17,TGCGCCAGCAGCTTGGCGATAGCGGGATTTGGAACCGGGGAGCTGTTTTTT,CASSLAIAGFGTGELFF
few,TRBD2,TRBV7-3,TRBJ2-3,16,TGTGCCAGCAGTCCCAGTCCTGGGACTAGTTCAGATACGCAGTATTTT,CASSPSPGTSSDTQYF
.,.,TRBV20-1,TRBJ1-2,14,TGCAGTGCTCCCAGGACGGCAAATTCAGCGGGCTACACCTTC,CSAPRTANSAGYTF
few,TRBD1,TRBV7-2,TRBJ1-2,14,TGTGCCAGCAGCCGGGGACAGGTCGATGGGTTTCTCACCTTC,CASSRGQVDGFLTF
many,.,TRBV12-3/TRBV12-4,TRBJ2-5,11,TGTGCCAGCAGCCCCCAGGGGACCCAGTACTTC,CASSPQGTQYF
many,.,TRBV2,TRBJ2-3,13,TGTGCCAGCAGTGAATTCGCGGCAGATACGCAGTATTTT,CASSEFAADTQYF
few,.,TRBV27,TRBJ1-4,13,TGTGCCAGCAGTATGTACAGGAATGAAAAACTGTTTTTT,CASSMYRNEKLFF
many,TRBD1,TRBV28,TRBJ1-5,15,TGTGCCAGCACCACAGGGGCCGGAGGCAATCAGCCCCAGCATTTT,CASTTGAGGNQPQHF
.,TRBD2,TRBV19,TRBJ2-1,15,TGTGCCAGTAGCGGGGGGCTAGCGGGATACAATGAGCAGTTCTTC,CASSGGLAGYNEQFF
.,.,TRBV28,TRBJ2-7,14,TGTGCCAGCAGTTTACTGGGCCCCGGACTGGAGCAGTACTTC,CASSLLGPGLEQYF
many,.,TRBV28,TRBJ1-5,16,TGTGCCAGCAGTTTAATCGGGGGGTTAGGAAATCAGCCCCAGCATTTT,CASSLIGGLGNQPQHF
few,TRBD1,TRBV6-1,TRBJ2-7,14,TGTGCCAGCACCTGGGACAGGGGCTCCGGCGAGCAGTACTTC,CASTWDRGSGEQYF
.,.,TRBV11-1,TRBJ2-7,13,TGTGCCAGCAGCTTTGAGTACTCCTACGAGCAGTACTTC,CASSFEYSYEQYF